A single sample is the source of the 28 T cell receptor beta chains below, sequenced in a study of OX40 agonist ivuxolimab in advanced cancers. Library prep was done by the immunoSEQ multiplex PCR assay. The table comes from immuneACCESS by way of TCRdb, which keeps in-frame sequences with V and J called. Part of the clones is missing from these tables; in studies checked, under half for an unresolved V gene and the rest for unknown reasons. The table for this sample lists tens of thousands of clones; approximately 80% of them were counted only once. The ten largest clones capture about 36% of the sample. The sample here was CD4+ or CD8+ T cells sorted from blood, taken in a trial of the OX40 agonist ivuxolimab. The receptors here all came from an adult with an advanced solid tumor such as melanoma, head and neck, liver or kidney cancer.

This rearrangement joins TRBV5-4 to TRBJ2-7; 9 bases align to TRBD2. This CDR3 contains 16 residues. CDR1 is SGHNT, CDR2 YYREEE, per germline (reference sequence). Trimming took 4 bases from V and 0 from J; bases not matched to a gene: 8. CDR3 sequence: CASSRGGRAPSYEQYF. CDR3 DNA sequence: TGTGCCAGCAGCCGCGGCGGGAGGGCCCCCTCCTACGAGCAGTACTTC. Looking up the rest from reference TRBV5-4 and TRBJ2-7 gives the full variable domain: ETGVTQSPTHLIKTRGQQVTLRCSSQSGHNTVSWYQQALGQGPQFIFQYYREEENGRGNFPPRFSGLQFPNYSSELNVNALELDDSALYLCASSRGGRAPSYEQYFGPGTRLTVT.

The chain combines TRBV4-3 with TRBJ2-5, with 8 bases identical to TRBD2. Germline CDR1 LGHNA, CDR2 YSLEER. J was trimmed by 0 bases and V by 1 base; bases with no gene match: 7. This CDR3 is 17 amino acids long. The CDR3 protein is CASSQGAGDRYQETQYF. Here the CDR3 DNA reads TGCGCCAGCAGCCAAGGAGCGGGAGACCGGTACCAAGAGACCCAGTACTTC.

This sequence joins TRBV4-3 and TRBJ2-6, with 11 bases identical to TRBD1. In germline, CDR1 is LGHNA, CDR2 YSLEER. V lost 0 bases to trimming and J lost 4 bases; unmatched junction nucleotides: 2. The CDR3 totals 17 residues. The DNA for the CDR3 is TGCGCCAGCAGCCAAGAGGGACAGGGGGTAGGGGCCAACGTCCTGACTTTC. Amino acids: CASSQEGQGVGANVLTF.

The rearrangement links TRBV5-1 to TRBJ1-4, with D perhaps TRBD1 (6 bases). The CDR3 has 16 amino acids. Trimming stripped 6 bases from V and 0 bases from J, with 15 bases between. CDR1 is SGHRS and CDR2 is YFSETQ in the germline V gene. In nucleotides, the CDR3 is TGCGCCAGCAAAGAAACAGGGCGCTCAACTAATGAAAAACTGTTTTTT. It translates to CASKETGRSTNEKLFF.

CDR3 nucleotide sequence: TGTGCCAGCAGCGCCCGACTAGTTTACAAAAACATTCAGTACTTC. It translates to CASSARLVYKNIQYF. This chain links TRBV13 with TRBJ2-4; D perhaps matches TRBD2 (6 bases). The germline gives CDR1 PRHDT, CDR2 FYEKMQ (reference sequence). This CDR3 has 15 amino acids. The ends were cut back, 5 bases at V and 3 bases at J, with 14 bases in the middle.

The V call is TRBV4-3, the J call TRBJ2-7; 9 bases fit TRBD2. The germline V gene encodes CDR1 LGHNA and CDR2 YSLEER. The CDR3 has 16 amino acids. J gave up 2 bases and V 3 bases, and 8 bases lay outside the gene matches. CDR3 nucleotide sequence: TGCGCCAGCAGCCAGGGGGGGTTAGCGGGAGCCTACGAGCAGTACTTC. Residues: CASSQGGLAGAYEQYF.

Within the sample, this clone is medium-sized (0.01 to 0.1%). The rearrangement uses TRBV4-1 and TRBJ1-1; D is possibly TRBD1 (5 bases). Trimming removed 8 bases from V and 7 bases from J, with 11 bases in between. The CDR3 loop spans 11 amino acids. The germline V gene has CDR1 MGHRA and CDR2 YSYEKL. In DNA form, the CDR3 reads TGCGCCAGCCAGGGAAGGGGTGAAGCTTTCTTT. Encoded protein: CASQGRGEAFF.

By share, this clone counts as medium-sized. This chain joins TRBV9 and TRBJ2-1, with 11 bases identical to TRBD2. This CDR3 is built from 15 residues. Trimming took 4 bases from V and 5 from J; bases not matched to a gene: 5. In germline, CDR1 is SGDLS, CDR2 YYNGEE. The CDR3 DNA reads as TGTGCCAGCAGCCCCTCTAGCGGGGGGAACAATGAGCAGTTCTTC. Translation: CASSPSSGGNNEQFF.

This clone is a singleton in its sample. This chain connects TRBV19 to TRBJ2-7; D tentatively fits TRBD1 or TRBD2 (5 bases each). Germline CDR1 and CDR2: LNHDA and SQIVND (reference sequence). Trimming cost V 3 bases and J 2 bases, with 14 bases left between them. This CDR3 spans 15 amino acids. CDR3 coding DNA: TGTGCCAGTAGTATTGCCTGGGACGGGACCTACGAGCAGTACTTC. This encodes CASSIAWDGTYEQYF.

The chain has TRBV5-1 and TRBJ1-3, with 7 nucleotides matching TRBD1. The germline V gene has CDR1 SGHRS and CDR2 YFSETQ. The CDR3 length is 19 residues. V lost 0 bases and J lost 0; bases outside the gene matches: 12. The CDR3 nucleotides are TGCGCCAGCAGCTTGGACGGAGTTCCGGGACAGAACTCTGGAAACACCATATATTTT. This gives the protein CASSLDGVPGQNSGNTIYF.

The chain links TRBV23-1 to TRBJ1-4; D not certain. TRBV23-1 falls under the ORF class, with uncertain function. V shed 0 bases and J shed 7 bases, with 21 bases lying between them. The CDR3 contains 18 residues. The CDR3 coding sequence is TGCGCCAGCAGTCAATCGCAATTTAAGGCGGGAGAAAGTGAAAAACTGTTTTTT. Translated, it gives CASSQSQFKAGESEKLFF.

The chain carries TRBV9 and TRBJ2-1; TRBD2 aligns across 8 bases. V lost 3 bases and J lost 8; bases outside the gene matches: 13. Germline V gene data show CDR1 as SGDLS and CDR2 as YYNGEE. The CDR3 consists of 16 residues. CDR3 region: CASSAGIAGNGDEQFF. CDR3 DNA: TGTGCCAGCAGCGCGGGTATAGCGGGAAACGGGGATGAGCAGTTCTTC.

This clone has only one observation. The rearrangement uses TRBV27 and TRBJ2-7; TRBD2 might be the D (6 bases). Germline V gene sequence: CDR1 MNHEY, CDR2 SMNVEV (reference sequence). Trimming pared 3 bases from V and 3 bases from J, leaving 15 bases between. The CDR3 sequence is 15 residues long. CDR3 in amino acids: CASSFGRDPFYEQYF. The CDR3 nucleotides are TGTGCCAGCAGTTTTGGGCGGGACCCGTTCTACGAGCAGTACTTC.

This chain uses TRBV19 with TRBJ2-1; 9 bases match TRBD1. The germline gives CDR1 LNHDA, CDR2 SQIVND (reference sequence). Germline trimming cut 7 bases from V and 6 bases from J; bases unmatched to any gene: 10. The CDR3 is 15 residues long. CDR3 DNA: TGTGCCAGTACCCCAGGGACAGGGATCCGCAATGAGCAGTTCTTC. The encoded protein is CASTPGTGIRNEQFF.

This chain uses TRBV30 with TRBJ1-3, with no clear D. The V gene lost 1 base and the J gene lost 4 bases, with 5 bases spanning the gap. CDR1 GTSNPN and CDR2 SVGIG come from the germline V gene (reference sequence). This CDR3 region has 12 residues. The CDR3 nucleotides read TGTGCCTGGAGTGCCCAGGGAAACACCATATATTTT. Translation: CAWSAQGNTIYF.

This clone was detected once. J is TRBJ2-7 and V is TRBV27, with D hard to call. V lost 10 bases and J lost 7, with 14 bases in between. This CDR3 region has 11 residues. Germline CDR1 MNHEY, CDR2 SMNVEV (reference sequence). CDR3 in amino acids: CATWTKMEQYF. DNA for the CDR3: TGTGCCACCTGGACGAAAATGGAGCAGTACTTC.

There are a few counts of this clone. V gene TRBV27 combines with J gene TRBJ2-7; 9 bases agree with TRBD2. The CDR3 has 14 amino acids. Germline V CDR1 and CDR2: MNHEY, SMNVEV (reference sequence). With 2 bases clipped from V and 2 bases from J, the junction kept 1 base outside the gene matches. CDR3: CASSLGGGAYEQYF. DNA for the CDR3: TGTGCCAGCAGTTTAGGCGGGGGGGCCTACGAGCAGTACTTC.

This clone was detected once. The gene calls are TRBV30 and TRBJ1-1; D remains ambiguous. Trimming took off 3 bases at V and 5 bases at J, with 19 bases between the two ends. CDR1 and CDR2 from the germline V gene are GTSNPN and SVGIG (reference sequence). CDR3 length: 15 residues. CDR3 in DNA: TGTGCCTGGAGAAAGGGTTGGGAGGCGAAGACTGAAGCTTTCTTT. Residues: CAWRKGWEAKTEAFF.

CDR3 nucleotide sequence: TGTGCCACCAGCAGAGTCGGGGAGGGTGATCAGCCCCAGCATTTT. Translation gives CATSRVGEGDQPQHF. V usage is TRBV15 and J usage is TRBJ1-5; no clear D gene. This CDR3 contains 15 residues. V was shortened by 1 base and J by 5 bases, with 12 bases between the two germline ends. Germline V CDR1 and CDR2: LNHNV, YYDKDF (reference sequence).

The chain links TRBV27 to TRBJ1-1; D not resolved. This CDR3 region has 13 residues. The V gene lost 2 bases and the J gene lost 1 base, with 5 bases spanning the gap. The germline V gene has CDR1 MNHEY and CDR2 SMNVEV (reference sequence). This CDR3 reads CASSLVSNTEAFF. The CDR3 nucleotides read TGTGCCAGCAGTTTAGTCTCGAACACTGAAGCTTTCTTT.

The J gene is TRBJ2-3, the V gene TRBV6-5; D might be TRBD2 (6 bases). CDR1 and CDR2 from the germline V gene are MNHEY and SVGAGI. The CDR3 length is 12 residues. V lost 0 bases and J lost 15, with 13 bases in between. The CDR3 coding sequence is TGTGCCAGCAGTTACTCGGGTAGCGGACTTTATTTT. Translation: CASSYSGSGLYF.

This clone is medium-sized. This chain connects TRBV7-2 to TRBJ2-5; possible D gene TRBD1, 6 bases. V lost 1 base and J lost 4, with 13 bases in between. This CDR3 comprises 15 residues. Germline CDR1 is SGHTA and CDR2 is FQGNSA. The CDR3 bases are TGTGCCAGCAGCTTAGGTACAGGGCGGGTAGAGACCCAGTACTTC. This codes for CASSLGTGRVETQYF. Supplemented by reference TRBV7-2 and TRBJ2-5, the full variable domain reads GAGVSQSPSNKVTEKGKDVELRCDPISGHTALYWYRQSLGQGLEFLIYFQGNSAPDKSGLPSDRFSAERTGGSVSTLTIQRTQQEDSAVYLCASSLGTGRVETQYFGPGTRLLVL.

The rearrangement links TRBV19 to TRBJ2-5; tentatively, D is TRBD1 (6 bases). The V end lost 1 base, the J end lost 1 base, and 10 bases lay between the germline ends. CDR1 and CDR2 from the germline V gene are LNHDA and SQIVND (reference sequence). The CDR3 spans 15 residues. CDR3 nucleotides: TGTGCCAGTAGTATAGGAGACAGGCTCCAAGAGACCCAGTACTTC. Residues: CASSIGDRLQETQYF.

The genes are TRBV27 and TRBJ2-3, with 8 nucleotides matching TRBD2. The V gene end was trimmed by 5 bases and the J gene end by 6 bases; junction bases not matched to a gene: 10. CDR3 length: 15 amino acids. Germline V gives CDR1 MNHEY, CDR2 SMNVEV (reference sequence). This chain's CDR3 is CASSPGGGRQDTQYF. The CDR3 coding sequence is TGTGCCAGCAGTCCCGGGGGGGGCCGGCAGGATACGCAGTATTTT.

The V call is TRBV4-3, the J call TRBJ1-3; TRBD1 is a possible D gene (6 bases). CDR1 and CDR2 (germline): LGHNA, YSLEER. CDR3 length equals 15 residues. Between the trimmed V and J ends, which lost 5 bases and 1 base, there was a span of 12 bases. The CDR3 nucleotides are TGCGCCAGCAGCTGGACGGGGGCTTCTGGAAACACCATATATTTT. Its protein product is CASSWTGASGNTIYF.

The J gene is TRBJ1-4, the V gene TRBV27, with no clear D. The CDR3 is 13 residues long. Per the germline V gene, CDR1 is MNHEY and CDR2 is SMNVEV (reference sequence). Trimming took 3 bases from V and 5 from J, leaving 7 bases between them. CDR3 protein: CASSLSRNEKLFF. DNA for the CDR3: TGTGCCAGCAGTTTGTCGCGGAATGAAAAACTGTTTTTT.

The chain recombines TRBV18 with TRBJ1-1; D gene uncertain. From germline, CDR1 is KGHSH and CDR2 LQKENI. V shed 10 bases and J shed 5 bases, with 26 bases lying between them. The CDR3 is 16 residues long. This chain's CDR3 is CATRPIKGSSETEAFF. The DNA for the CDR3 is TGTGCCACCCGACCGATTAAGGGTTCATCGGAGACTGAAGCTTTCTTT.

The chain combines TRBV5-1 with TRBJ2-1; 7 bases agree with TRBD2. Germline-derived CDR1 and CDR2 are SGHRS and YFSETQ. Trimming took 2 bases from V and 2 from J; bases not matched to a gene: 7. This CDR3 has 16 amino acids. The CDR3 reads CASSLHGTTPYNEQFF. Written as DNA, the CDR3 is TGCGCCAGCAGCTTACACGGGACTACCCCCTACAATGAGCAGTTCTTC. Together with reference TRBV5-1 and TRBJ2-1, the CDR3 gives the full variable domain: KAGVTQTPRYLIKTRGQQVTLSCSPISGHRSVSWYQQTPGQGLQFLFEYFSETQRNKGNFPGRFSGRQFSNSRSEMNVSTLELGDSALYLCASSLHGTTPYNEQFFGPGTRLTVL.